The clone carrying this TCR beta chain was detected ten times or more. The sample belongs to a study of regulatory T cells in long-lasting Graves disease. The authors built TCR beta libraries using iRepertoire HTBI primers and Arm-PCR of CDR3 regions. Using its own MiXCR run on the multiplex PCR reads, TCRdb lists one record per CDR3 protein. The repertoire holds roughly 500,000 distinct CDR3 sequences, with roughly 14% as singletons. Time point defined: newly diagnosed GD, antithyroid drugs for less than 3 months. The TCR library used RNA extracted from PBMCs. This sample was shared with a second study, whose subject was T cells in Graves' hyperthyroidism and ophthalmopathy.

The TCR was taken from a man aged 25 to 45 with Graves disease. Sequences were derived from peripheral blood mononuclear cells (PBMCs), sampled at new diagnosis, from a patient treated with antithyroid drugs.

CDR3 DNA sequence: TGTGCCAGCAGCGTACCAGATACGCAGTATTTT. Its translation is CASSVPDTQYF. V usage is TRBV7-9 and J usage is TRBJ2-3, with D unresolved. CDR3 size: 11 residues. V was trimmed by 5 bases and J by 4 bases, leaving 4 bases between them. CDR1 is SEHNR and CDR2 is FQNEAQ in the germline V gene (reference sequence).